Listed below are T cell receptor beta chains from one sample, sequenced in a study of blood T cells in healthy people across ages. TCRdb re-analysed the 5' RACE reads in MiXCR, keeping a single row per CDR3 protein. Of approximately 1,700,000 distinct CDR3 sequences listed, roughly two fifths were seen once; the top ten hold roughly 23%. Sequencing was performed on blood. The receptors shown here come from a human donor in good health. Each CDR3 is given with its conserved first and last residue. Each record gives: V gene, J gene, clone size, CDR3 protein. Not all rows give a size; the values are once, few, many and, for expanded clones, a class.

V: TRBV12-3/TRBV12-4
J: TRBJ1-5
size: -
CDR3: CASSFTGYGQPQHF

V: TRBV15
J: TRBJ1-2
size: -
CDR3: CATSRGQGYNYGYTF

V: TRBV20-1
J: TRBJ1-2
size: -
CDR3: CSARPGTGDFNYGYTF

V: TRBV7-9
J: TRBJ1-2
size: -
CDR3: CASSTNGGYTF

V: TRBV20-1
J: TRBJ1-5
size: -
CDR3: CSARWPGGNQPQHF

V: TRBV19
J: TRBJ1-2
size: -
CDR3: CASSTTGGTPYGYTF

V: TRBV27
J: TRBJ1-1
size: -
CDR3: CASSLLRPNTEAFF

V: TRBV6-5
J: TRBJ2-5
size: few
CDR3: CASSNRDRGLRQYF

V: TRBV12-3/TRBV12-4
J: TRBJ1-6
size: -
CDR3: CASSRRTGYNSPLHF

V: TRBV29-1
J: TRBJ2-1
size: -
CDR3: CSVKRVLGDEQFF

V: TRBV5-1
J: TRBJ2-3
size: -
CDR3: CASSSGISMHTQYF

V: TRBV5-1
J: TRBJ1-6
size: -
CDR3: CASSLDRGGSPLHF

V: TRBV12-3/TRBV12-4
J: TRBJ2-1
size: -
CDR3: CASRLIGASEQFF

V: TRBV18
J: TRBJ1-2
size: -
CDR3: CASSPWADYGYTF

V: TRBV4-1
J: TRBJ2-7
size: -
CDR3: CASSQVVAVTYEQYF

V: TRBV4-3
J: TRBJ2-5
size: -
CDR3: CASSQDWQTRQETQYF